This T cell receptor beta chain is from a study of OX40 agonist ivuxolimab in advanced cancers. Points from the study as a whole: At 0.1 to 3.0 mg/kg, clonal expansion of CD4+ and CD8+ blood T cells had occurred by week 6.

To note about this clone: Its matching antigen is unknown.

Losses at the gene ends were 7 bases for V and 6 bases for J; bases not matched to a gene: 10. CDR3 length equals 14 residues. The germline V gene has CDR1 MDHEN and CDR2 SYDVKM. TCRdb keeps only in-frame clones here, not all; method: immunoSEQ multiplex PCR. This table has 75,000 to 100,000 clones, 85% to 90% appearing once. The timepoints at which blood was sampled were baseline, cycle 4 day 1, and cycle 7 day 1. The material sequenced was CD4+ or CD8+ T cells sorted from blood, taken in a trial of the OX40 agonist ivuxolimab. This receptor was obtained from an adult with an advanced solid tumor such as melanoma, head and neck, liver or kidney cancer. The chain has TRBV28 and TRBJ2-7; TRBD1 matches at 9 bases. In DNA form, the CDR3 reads TGTGCCAGCAACTCCCCGGACAGGGGTGGCGAGCAGTACTTC. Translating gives CASNSPDRGGEQYF.